Below, 32 T cell receptor beta chains from the same sample are listed, as sequenced in a study of glioma-infiltrating T cells (dated by TCRdb to about 2016). Sequencer: Illumina MiSeq. TCR alpha and beta CDR3 regions were amplified with the iRepertoire nested amplicon-rescue multiplex PCR (arm-PCR) platform from RNA. The public reads were run again by TCRdb, first through fastp at Q25 and then through MiXCR, and only productive beta chains were kept. Under each unique CDR3 protein, matching rows form one entry showing the most common genes and DNA. The sample includes approximately 190,000 distinct CDR3 sequences, with more than 30% observed a single time. The ten most abundant clones make up 20% of the sample. The sequenced material came from glioma tissue, nonneoplastic brain tissue, or PBMCs (not recorded which). All receptors come from a human donor with low-grade glioma or glioblastoma, undergoing nonglioma brain surgery, or in good health (not recorded which).

This clonotype appeared many times. V and J are TRBV20-1 and TRBJ1-5, with D uncertain. The CDR3 loop spans 15 amino acids. Germline CDR1 and CDR2: DFQATT and SNEGSKA (reference sequence). Trimming cost V 4 bases and J 0 bases, with 13 bases left between them. The CDR3 here is CSAINRGRSNQPQHF. The CDR3 DNA reads TGCAGTGCTATTAACAGAGGCCGTAGCAATCAGCCCCAGCATTTT.

There are many counts of this clonotype. The chain employs TRBV5-4 and TRBJ2-7; D is perhaps TRBD1 (6 bases). Germline V gene lookup returns CDR1 SGHNT and CDR2 YYREEE (reference sequence). This CDR3 region has 13 residues. V lost 1 base and J 3 bases, leaving 8 bases between the germline ends. CDR3 in amino acids: CASSLTGIYEQYF. In DNA, the CDR3 is TGTGCCAGCAGCTTGACAGGGATCTACGAGCAGTACTTC.

In regard to this clonotype: The germline gene is not matched at one end of the junction; a read error may be the cause. V gene TRBV27 combines with J gene TRBJ1-1; D is undetermined. Germline V gene data show CDR1 as MNHEY and CDR2 as SMNVEV (reference sequence). The CDR3 runs 18 residues. This CDR3 is CALSLKPGVAGIVAEAFF. The DNA of the CDR3 is TGTGCCCTCAGTTTAAAGCCAGGAGTGGCAGGCATCGTCGCTGAAGCGTTCTTT.

Note on this clonotype: A much more abundant neighbour one base away suggests this may be a read error. The chain carries TRBV7-3 and TRBJ1-2; TRBD1 is a possible D gene (5 bases). Trimming left V 4 bases short and J 7 bases short, with 13 bases between. Germline V gene lookup returns CDR1 SGHTA and CDR2 FQGTGA. The CDR3 contains 13 residues. In DNA, the CDR3 is TGTGCCAGCAGCTGGGACGGGCTGAGTGGCTACACCTTC. Protein: CASSWDGLSGYTF.

The sample holds many counts of this clonotype. The genes are TRBV4-1 and TRBJ1-2, with D maybe TRBD1 (5 bases). This CDR3 region has 14 residues. Trimming left V 2 bases short and J 3 bases short, with 10 bases between. CDR1 is MGHRA, CDR2 YSYEKL, per germline. The CDR3 spells CASSQQGRDYGYTF. CDR3 sequence (DNA): TGCGCCAGCAGCCAACAGGGAAGGGACTATGGCTACACCTTC.

In its sample, this clonotype was seen a few times. This may come from a read error, since a much larger clone is one base off. J is TRBJ2-3 and V is TRBV6-5; 7 nucleotides align to TRBD2. CDR1 and CDR2 from the germline V gene are MNHEY and SVGAGI. The V gene end was trimmed by 8 bases and the J gene end by 10 bases; junction bases not matched to a gene: 12. The CDR3 extends over 13 amino acids. CDR3 region: CASLGEGFNAQYF. CDR3 nucleotide sequence: TGTGCCAGCCTCGGGGAGGGATTTAATGCGCAGTATTTT.

At least ten counts were recorded for this clonotype. CDR3 sequence (DNA): TGTGCCAGCAGCACACGCAGGGAGCAGTACTTC. Protein product: CASSTRREQYF. This chain connects TRBV7-2 to TRBJ2-7, with unresolved D. This CDR3 comprises 11 residues. V was pared by 5 bases and J by 7 bases, with 9 bases between. The germline CDR1 and CDR2 sequences are SGHTA and FQGNSA.

Comments on this clonotype: A much more abundant neighbour one base away suggests this may be a read error. This sequence joins TRBV9 and TRBJ2-1; 8 bases agree with TRBD2. Germline CDR1 is SGDLS and CDR2 is YYNGEE. The CDR3 extends over 11 amino acids. The DNA of the CDR3 is TGTGGCTGTCACAATAGCGGGAAGCAGTTCTTC. The encoded protein is CGCHNSGKQFF.

CDR3 sequence: CASSLSGRSSSYNSPLHF. CDR3 in DNA: TGTGCCAGCAGTTTATCGGGCAGATCTAGCTCCTATAATTCACCCCTCCACTTT. The chain has TRBV27 and TRBJ1-6; D call uncertain. Germline values: CDR1 MNHEY, CDR2 SMNVEV (reference sequence). The CDR3 spans 18 residues. The V end lost 0 bases, the J end lost 0 bases, and 12 bases lay between the germline ends.

This clonotype occurred a few times. This sequence joins TRBV10-2 and TRBJ2-7, with no clear D. This CDR3 contains 14 residues. Germline lookup yields CDR1 WSHSY and CDR2 SAAADI. The V and J ends lost 0 bases and 3 bases respectively, with 9 bases between them. CDR3 in amino acids: CASSESMVLYEQYF. In DNA, the CDR3 is TGCGCCAGCAGTGAGTCGATGGTACTCTACGAGCAGTACTTC.

This clonotype was detected many times. The gene calls are TRBV5-1 and TRBJ1-1; weak D call: TRBD1 (6 bases). CDR1 and CDR2 from the germline V gene are SGHRS and YFSETQ. The CDR3 runs to 13 residues. Trimming removed 7 bases at V and 5 bases at J, with 15 bases between. The CDR3 protein is CASAQGLRTEAFF. The CDR3 DNA reads TGCGCCAGCGCACAGGGATTGAGGACTGAAGCTTTCTTT.

V gene TRBV6-1 combines with J gene TRBJ2-1; 11 nucleotides line up with TRBD2. The V gene's germline CDR1 is MNHNS and CDR2 SASEGT. V shed 6 bases and J 8 bases; nucleotides not matched to a gene: 12. The CDR3 runs to 16 residues. CDR3: CASRVGVAGGWDEQFF. The DNA for the CDR3 is TGTGCCAGCAGGGTGGGGGTAGCGGGAGGGTGGGATGAGCAGTTCTTC.

Of note for this clonotype: A much larger clone lies a single base off, so this may be a read error. The chain combines TRBV6-4 with TRBJ2-5; 8 bases align to TRBD1. V shed 8 bases, J shed 5 bases, and the junction held 10 bases outside the gene matches. The V gene's germline CDR1 is MRHNA and CDR2 SNTAGT. This CDR3 spans 14 amino acids. Here the CDR3 reads CASSPQGVKETQYF. The CDR3 region has the DNA TGTGCCAGCTCACCACAGGGGGTGAAGGAGACCCAGTACTTC.

This clonotype has a count of ten or more. The chain joins TRBV4-2 to TRBJ2-2; 15 bases are a match to TRBD2. V lost 0 bases and J lost 5; bases outside the gene matches: 4. Looked up from germline, CDR1 is LGHNA and CDR2 is YNFKEQ. The CDR3 extends over 18 amino acids. CDR3 coding DNA: TGTGCCAGCAGCCAAGAGGGGACTAGCGGGAGGAAGACCGGGGAGCTGTTTTTT. This sequence encodes CASSQEGTSGRKTGELFF.

This clonotype was seen ten or more times. The J gene is TRBJ2-3, the V gene TRBV29-1; D is perhaps TRBD1 (6 bases). Between the trimmed V and J ends, which lost 5 bases and 6 bases, there was a span of 9 bases. Per the germline V gene, CDR1 is SQVTM and CDR2 is ANQGSEA. This CDR3 contains 11 residues. The CDR3 is CSVTDSDTQYF. CDR3 coding DNA: TGCAGCGTTACGGACAGCGATACGCAGTATTTT.

This clonotype was recorded at least ten times. The chain couples TRBV27 to TRBJ2-7; weak D call: TRBD2 (5 bases). This CDR3 is built from 15 residues. Germline-derived CDR1 and CDR2 are MNHEY and SMNVEV (reference sequence). The V end was cut by 10 bases, the J end by 0 bases, with 19 bases between. CDR3 sequence reads: CATSRRYGVSYEQYF. CDR3 nucleotide sequence: TGTGCCACCAGCCGCCGGTACGGGGTCTCCTACGAGCAGTACTTC.

Points on this clonotype: A much larger clone lies one base from this, so it may be a read error. V usage is TRBV15 and J usage is TRBJ2-3; D call uncertain. Germline V gene lookup returns CDR1 LNHNV and CDR2 YYDKDF (reference sequence). This CDR3 has 12 residues. The CDR3 DNA follows: TGTGCCACCAGAAGAGTTTCCTGGGCGCAGTATTTT. The encoded protein is CATRRVSWAQYF.

This clonotype was found many times. V is TRBV12-3 or TRBV12-4 and J is TRBJ2-3; D is perhaps TRBD1 or TRBD2 (5 bases each). Trimming removed 3 bases at V and 7 bases at J, with 14 bases between. The CDR3 is 14 amino acids. Here the CDR3 DNA reads TGTGCCAGCAGTTTCTTGGGACCACCTAATACGCAGTATTTT. Translated: CASSFLGPPNTQYF.

This clonotype appeared a few times. The CDR3 region is CASSPGLPIQADTQYF. DNA for the CDR3: TGTGCCAGCAGCCCGGGACTACCCATTCAGGCAGATACGCAGTATTTT. This chain links TRBV7-9 with TRBJ2-3, with 7 nucleotides matching TRBD2. Germline loops: CDR1 SEHNR, CDR2 FQNEAQ (reference sequence). V lost 5 bases, J lost 4 bases, and 12 bases stayed unmatched. The CDR3 is made up of 16 amino acids.

This clonotype has at least ten counts. The chain joins TRBV19 to TRBJ1-1; D not resolved. With 5 bases removed from V and 2 bases from J, the gap between germline ends came to 9 bases. Germline V gene sequence: CDR1 LNHDA, CDR2 SQIVND (reference sequence). This CDR3 comprises 13 residues. The CDR3 reads CASSPTINTEAFF. The DNA for the CDR3 is TGTGCCAGTAGTCCGACAATAAACACTGAAGCTTTCTTT.

Ten or more counts support this clonotype. The CDR3 nucleotides read TGTGCCAGCAAATCAACAGGGGAGTACGAGCAGTACTTC. Translating gives CASKSTGEYEQYF. The chain uses TRBV6-1 and TRBJ2-7; 7 bases match TRBD1. This CDR3 has 13 residues. Trimming took 7 bases from V and 4 from J; bases not matched to a gene: 7. Looked up from germline, CDR1 is MNHNS and CDR2 is SASEGT.

J is TRBJ1-1 and V is TRBV6-2 or TRBV6-3; TRBD1 matches at 9 bases. There are 12 residues in the CDR3. Trimming cost V 8 bases and J 12 bases; bases outside gene matches: 10. Germline CDR1 is MNHEY and CDR2 is SVGEGT. The CDR3: CASQGGTGRPFF. The DNA for the CDR3 is TGTGCCAGCCAAGGCGGGACAGGGAGACCTTTCTTT.

In the case of this clonotype: One base away lies a much larger clone, so this may be a sequencing read error. This chain connects TRBV19 to TRBJ2-1; D gene unclear. The DNA matches TRBJ2-7 better at its end, which makes the J call doubtful. Germline assignment: CDR1 LNHDA and CDR2 SQIVND (reference sequence). The CDR3 sequence is 13 residues long. DNA of the CDR3: TGTGCCAGTAGCTTTCAGACGGCCTACGAGCAGTACTTC. It specifies CASSFQTAYEQYF.

This clonotype has a count of ten or more. The gene calls are TRBV20-1 and TRBJ2-7; D might be TRBD1 (6 bases). V lost 7 bases to trimming and J lost 1 base, with 11 bases between them. The CDR3 has 12 residues. Germline assignment: CDR1 DFQATT and CDR2 SNEGSKA (reference sequence). The CDR3 DNA reads as TGCAGTGGGGGCAGGGGTTCCTACGAGCAGTACTTC. It specifies CSGGRGSYEQYF.

This clonotype was recorded at least ten times. The V and J genes are TRBV2 and TRBJ2-1; D is uncertain. Germline CDR1 is SNHLY and CDR2 is FYNNEI. The CDR3 covers 12 residues. V was clipped by 3 bases and J by 8 bases, with 8 bases between them. The CDR3 loop reads CASSELVYEQFF. In nucleotides, the CDR3 is TGTGCCAGCAGTGAGTTGGTGTATGAGCAGTTCTTC.

This clonotype has a count of ten or more. The chain employs TRBV6-2 or TRBV6-3 and TRBJ2-5; 9 nucleotides align to TRBD1. The CDR3 sequence is 12 residues long. CDR1 is MNHEY, CDR2 SVGEGT, per germline. Losses at the gene ends were 1 base for V and 14 bases for J; bases not matched to a gene: 5. CDR3 loop: CASSYYPGQGYF. The CDR3 DNA is TGTGCCAGCAGTTACTACCCGGGACAGGGCTACTTC.

This clonotype was recorded many times. This CDR3 reads CAIRGRAADTQYF. CDR3 in DNA: TGTGCCATCCGGGGGAGGGCCGCAGATACGCAGTATTTT. The chain recombines TRBV10-3 with TRBJ2-3, with 7 positions matching TRBD2. CDR3 size: 13 residues. V lost 8 bases, J lost 4 bases, and 6 bases stayed unmatched. Germline CDR1 ENHRY, CDR2 SYGVKD.

Concerning this clonotype: The junction departs from the called germline gene at one end, perhaps through a read error. The CDR3 coding sequence is TGTGCCAGCAGGACCGGGAAAGATAATTCACCCATCCACTTT. This gives the protein CASRTGKDNSPIHF. This chain joins TRBV25-1 and TRBJ1-6; the D is unclear. Looked up from germline, CDR1 is MGHDK and CDR2 is SYGVNS. This CDR3 spans 14 amino acids.

CDR3 bases: TGTGCCAGCTCATCAGCGGGGAACACCGGGGAGCTGTTTTTT. Protein sequence: CASSSAGNTGELFF. This rearrangement joins TRBV18 to TRBJ2-2, with D possibly matching TRBD2 (6 bases). Germline-derived CDR1 and CDR2 are KGHSH and LQKENI. This CDR3 has 14 amino acids. The germline V and J ends were trimmed by 5 bases and 1 base, with 8 bases remaining between them.

This clonotype was observed a handful of times. At one end, the junction sequence differs from germline, possibly due to a read error. CDR3 sequence (DNA): TGTGCCAGCAGTCCCGCGAGGGAGGGCCACTTCTTC. It codes for CASSPAREGHFF. The genes are TRBV7-9 and TRBJ1-2, with D unclear. CDR3 length: 12 amino acids. CDR1 and CDR2 (germline): SEHNR, FQNEAQ (reference sequence).

This clonotype was seen repeatedly, ten times or more. This rearrangement joins TRBV28 to TRBJ2-1; 8 bases map to TRBD2. V was pared by 7 bases and J by 0 bases, with 8 bases of the junction left unmatched. Per the germline V gene, CDR1 is MDHEN and CDR2 is SYDVKM. The CDR3 totals 16 residues. The CDR3 bases are TGTGCCAGCACCCCAATAGCGGGACGCTCCTACAATGAGCAGTTCTTC. It is translated as CASTPIAGRSYNEQFF.

As regards this clonotype: This sequence may be a read error, since a much larger clone differs from it by one base. V usage is TRBV27 and J usage is TRBJ2-1, with TRBD2 matching 9 bases. Trimming took 4 bases from V and 0 from J; bases not matched to a gene: 22. In germline, CDR1 is MNHEY, CDR2 SMNVEV (reference sequence). The CDR3 contains 22 residues. This CDR3 reads CASSYARFQATSGLSSYNEQFF. CDR3 bases: TGTGCCAGCAGTTACGCAAGGTTTCAGGCGACTAGCGGTTTAAGCTCCTACAATGAGCAGTTCTTC.